The 8 T cell receptor beta chains given below trace back to one sample, sequenced in a study of shared clonotypes between healthy human individuals. Generated by immunoSEQ multiplex PCR, the TCRdb table keeps only in-frame clones and is missing some. The sample holds fewer than 350,000 clones, roughly 84% seen once. The sample was memory CD8+ T cells sorted from blood. Subset denoted: CD45RO+ cells pooled with CCR7-negative TemRA cells. The receptors originated from a man younger than 35 in good health.

This chain links TRBV9 with TRBJ2-7, with D unclear. The CDR3 has 15 amino acids. Trimming cost V 2 bases and J 0 bases, with 12 bases left between them. Germline CDR1 SGDLS, CDR2 YYNGEE. The DNA of the CDR3 is TGTGCCAGCAGCGTCGACTCTACAACCTCCTACGAGCAGTACTTC. This gives the protein CASSVDSTTSYEQYF.

The chain recombines TRBV28 with TRBJ2-1; 11 bases align to TRBD2. CDR1 and CDR2 (germline): MDHEN, SYDVKM. With 5 bases clipped from V and 7 bases from J, the junction kept 7 bases outside the gene matches. The CDR3 has 15 residues. The chain's CDR3 is CASSPLAGVGNEQFF. CDR3 nucleotide sequence: TGTGCCAGCAGTCCACTAGCGGGAGTAGGGAATGAGCAGTTCTTC.

This clone was found once. The rearrangement joins TRBV4-1 to TRBJ1-1, with 9 bases fitting TRBD1. This CDR3 spans 15 amino acids. With V trimmed by 4 bases and J by 1 base, 4 bases remained unmatched. CDR1 is MGHRA and CDR2 is YSYEKL in the germline V gene. CDR3 residues: CASSRTGGANTEAFF. As DNA, the CDR3 is TGCGCCAGCAGCCGAACAGGGGGCGCGAACACTGAAGCTTTCTTT.

The chain uses TRBV5-1 and TRBJ2-5; D is unclear. V dropped 1 base and J dropped 5 bases, with 6 bases sitting between them. The germline CDR1 and CDR2 sequences are SGHRS and YFSETQ. This CDR3 is built from 12 residues. CDR3 nucleotide sequence: TGCGCCAGCAGCTTGTATGGGGAGACCCAGTACTTC. The encoded protein is CASSLYGETQYF.

The chain combines TRBV5-4 with TRBJ2-7; possible D gene TRBD1, 6 bases. The CDR3 extends over 15 amino acids. Germline V gives CDR1 SGHNT, CDR2 YYREEE (reference sequence). The V end was cut by 4 bases, the J end by 5 bases, with 19 bases between. This CDR3 is CASSHRTAGTHEQYF. In nucleotides, the CDR3 is TGTGCCAGCAGCCACCGGACAGCAGGAACCCACGAGCAGTACTTC.

The CDR3 spells CASRLYRGRNTGELFF. The CDR3 DNA reads as TGTGCCAGCAGACTTTACAGGGGGCGAAACACCGGGGAGCTGTTTTTT. This chain connects TRBV25-1 to TRBJ2-2; 9 positions agree with TRBD1. This CDR3 has 16 amino acids. Germline-derived CDR1 and CDR2 are MGHDK and SYGVNS. The J segment lost 2 bases and the V segment lost 6 bases, leaving 7 bases of the junction unmatched.

The chain recombines TRBV7-9 with TRBJ1-2, with 8 bases matching TRBD1. The CDR3 is made up of 14 amino acids. With V trimmed by 5 bases and J by 2 bases, 4 bases remained unmatched. Germline V gene sequence: CDR1 SEHNR, CDR2 FQNEAQ (reference sequence). The CDR3 sequence: CASSPGQGNYGYTF. CDR3 DNA: TGTGCCAGCAGCCCCGGACAGGGAAACTATGGCTACACCTTC.

This chain joins TRBV28 and TRBJ1-2; possible D gene TRBD1, 6 bases. CDR1 and CDR2 from the germline V gene are MDHEN and SYDVKM. Trimming shortened V by 3 bases and J by 5 bases, and 10 bases separated the two germline ends. This CDR3 region has 13 residues. The CDR3 DNA is TGTGCCAGCAGTTTCGGGGGCTCATATGGCTACACCTTC. This gives the protein CASSFGGSYGYTF.